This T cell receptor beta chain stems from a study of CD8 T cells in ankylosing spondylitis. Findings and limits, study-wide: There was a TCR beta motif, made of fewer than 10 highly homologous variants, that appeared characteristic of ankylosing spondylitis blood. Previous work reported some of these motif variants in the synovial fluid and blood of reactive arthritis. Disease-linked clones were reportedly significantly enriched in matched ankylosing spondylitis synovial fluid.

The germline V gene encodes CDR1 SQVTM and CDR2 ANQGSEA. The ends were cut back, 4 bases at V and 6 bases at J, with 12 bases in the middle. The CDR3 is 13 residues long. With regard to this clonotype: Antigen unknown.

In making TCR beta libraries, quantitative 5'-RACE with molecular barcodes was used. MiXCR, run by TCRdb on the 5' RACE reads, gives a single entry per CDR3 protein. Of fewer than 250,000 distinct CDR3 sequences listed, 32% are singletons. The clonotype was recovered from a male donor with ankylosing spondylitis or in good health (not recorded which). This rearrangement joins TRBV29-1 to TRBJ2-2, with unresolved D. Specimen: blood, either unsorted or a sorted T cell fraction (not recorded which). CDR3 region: CSVVGSLAGELFF. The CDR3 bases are TGCAGCGTTGTAGGCAGTTTAGCCGGGGAGCTGTTTTTT.